This T cell receptor beta chain was found in a study of neurological immune-mediated disorders. This clonotype was counted many times. What it binds is unknown. The cDNA came from 5'RACE, which used 10-nucleotide random UMIs. TCRdb fed the 5' RACE reads into MiXCR, producing one record per CDR3 protein. The profile shows about 59,000 distinct CDR3 sequences, 20% to 30% of them singletons. Study conclusions and caveats: TCR clonal expansion peaked in HTLV-1-associated myelopathy patients and was lowest in multiple sclerosis patients. Across subjects, no CDR3 amino acid sequence appeared in expanded clones of more than one subject, a finding that suggested private repertoires in all groups.

As for time point: technical triplicate 2. Unsorted libraries were generated from 2 million PBMCs held at -80 degrees C. This TCR derives from a man in his sixties with HTLV-1-associated myelopathy (HAM/TSP). Sequenced material: PBMCs.

CDR3 sequence reads: CASTPGGRSQETQYF. The CDR3, as DNA: TGTGCCAGCACCCCCGGGGGGCGAAGCCAAGAGACCCAGTACTTC. The chain is built from TRBV27 and TRBJ2-5; maybe TRBD2 (7 bases). Germline CDR1 is MNHEY and CDR2 is SMNVEV (reference sequence). Trimming left V 7 bases short and J 1 base short, with 16 bases between. The CDR3 loop spans 15 amino acids.